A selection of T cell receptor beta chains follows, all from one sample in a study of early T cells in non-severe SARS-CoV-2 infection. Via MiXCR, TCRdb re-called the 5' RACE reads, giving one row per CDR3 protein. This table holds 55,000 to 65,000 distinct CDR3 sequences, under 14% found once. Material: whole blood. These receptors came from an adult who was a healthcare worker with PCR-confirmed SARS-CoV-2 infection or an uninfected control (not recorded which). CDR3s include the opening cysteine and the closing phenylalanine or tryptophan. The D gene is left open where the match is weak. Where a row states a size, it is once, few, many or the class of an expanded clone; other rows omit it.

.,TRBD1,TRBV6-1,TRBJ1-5,CASSRLIPGQRSNQPQHF,TGTGCCAGCAGCCGCTTGATTCCGGGACAGCGGAGCAATCAGCCCCAGCATTTT
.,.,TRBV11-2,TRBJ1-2,CASSLDLTNYGYTF,TGTGCCAGCAGCTTAGACCTTACTAACTATGGCTACACCTTC
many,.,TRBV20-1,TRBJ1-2,CSASSLGGYTF,TGCAGTGCTTCTTCTCTGGGTGGCTACACCTTC
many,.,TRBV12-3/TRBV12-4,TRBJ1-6,CASSTRGRNSPLHF,TGTGCCAGCAGCACCAGGGGCAGGAATTCACCCCTCCACTTT
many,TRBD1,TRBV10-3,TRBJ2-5,CAISAGGETQYF,TGTGCCATCAGTGCAGGGGGAGAGACCCAGTACTTC
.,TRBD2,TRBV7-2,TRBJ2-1,CASRDSGGPWYEQFF,TGTGCCAGCAGGGACAGCGGGGGGCCTTGGTATGAGCAGTTCTTC
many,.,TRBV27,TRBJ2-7,CASSLSRGPYEQYF,TGTGCCAGCAGTTTATCGAGAGGGCCTTACGAGCAGTACTTC
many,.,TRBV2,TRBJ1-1,CASSEGRSTEAFF,TGTGCCAGCAGTGAAGGACGGTCTACTGAAGCTTTCTTT
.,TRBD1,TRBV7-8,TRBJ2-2,CASNHYRGPDTGELFF,TGTGCCAGCAACCACTACAGGGGGCCGGACACCGGGGAGCTGTTTTTT
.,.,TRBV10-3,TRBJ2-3,CATRDDGRTDTQYF,TGTGCCACCAGAGACGACGGGCGCACAGATACGCAGTATTTT
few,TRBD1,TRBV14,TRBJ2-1,CASRRQGGTTYNEQFF,TGTGCCAGCAGGAGACAGGGGGGGACCACCTACAATGAGCAGTTCTTC
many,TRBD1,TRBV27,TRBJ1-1,CASSRQGSLTEAFF,TGTGCCAGCAGTCGACAGGGGTCCCTCACTGAAGCTTTCTTT
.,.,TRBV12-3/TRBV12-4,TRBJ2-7,CASSYRVGEQYF,TGTGCCAGCAGTTACAGGGTCGGCGAGCAGTACTTC
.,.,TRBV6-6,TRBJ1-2,CASSTRVGGKYGYTF,TGTGCCAGCAGTACCAGGGTTGGTGGGAAATATGGCTACACCTTC
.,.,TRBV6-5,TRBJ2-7,CASSVAGAEYF,TGTGCCAGCAGCGTTGCGGGGGCCGAATACTTC
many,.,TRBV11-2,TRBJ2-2,CASSLAGRYTGELFF,TGTGCCAGCAGCTTAGCGGGGAGGTACACCGGGGAGCTGTTTTTT
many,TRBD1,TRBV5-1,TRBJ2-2,CASSSGQTGELFF,TGCGCCAGCAGCTCGGGACAGACCGGGGAGCTGTTTTTT
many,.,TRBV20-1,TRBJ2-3,CSATDPTLGRGDTQYF,TGCAGTGCCACAGACCCCACGCTGGGCCGCGGGGATACGCAGTATTTT
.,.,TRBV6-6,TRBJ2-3,CASSYPYTQYF,TGTGCCAGCAGCTATCCTTATACGCAGTATTTT
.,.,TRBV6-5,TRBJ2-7,CASSYRAGTYEQYF,TGTGCCAGCAGTTACCGAGCAGGGACCTACGAGCAGTACTTC
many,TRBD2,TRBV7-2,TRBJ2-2,CASSPTSGGAGELFF,TGTGCCAGCAGCCCAACTAGCGGGGGGGCCGGGGAGCTGTTTTTT
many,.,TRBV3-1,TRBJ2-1,CASSQDLEDNNEQFF,TGTGCCAGCAGCCAGGACCTCGAAGATAATAATGAGCAGTTCTTC
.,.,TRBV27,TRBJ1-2,CASRGHYGYTF,TGTGCCAGCAGAGGCCACTATGGCTACACCTTC
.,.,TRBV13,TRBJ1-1,CASSAHREYMNTEAFF,TGTGCCAGCAGCGCCCACAGGGAGTACATGAACACTGAAGCTTTCTTT
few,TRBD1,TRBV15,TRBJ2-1,CATKQQGVGYNEQFF,TGTGCCACCAAACAGCAGGGGGTAGGCTACAATGAGCAGTTCTTC
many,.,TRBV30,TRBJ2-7,CAWRASRQYEQYF,TGTGCCTGGAGGGCGTCGAGGCAGTACGAGCAGTACTTC
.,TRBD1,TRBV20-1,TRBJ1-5,CSARGTGIGSQHF,TGCAGTGCTAGAGGGACAGGGATAGGGTCCCAGCATTTT
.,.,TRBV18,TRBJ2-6,CASSPSTGGANVLTF,TGTGCCAGCTCCCCGTCGACAGGCGGGGCCAACGTCCTGACTTTC
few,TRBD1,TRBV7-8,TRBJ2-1,CASRKDRGRGEQFF,TGTGCCAGCAGGAAAGACAGGGGGCGCGGTGAGCAGTTCTTC
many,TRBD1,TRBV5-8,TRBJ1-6,CASSLGTGVYSYNSPLHF,TGTGCCAGCAGCTTGGGGACAGGGGTTTACTCCTATAATTCACCCCTCCACTTT
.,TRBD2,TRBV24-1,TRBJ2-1,CATSDLPYSSGGSLEQFF,TGTGCCACCAGTGACCTCCCCTATTCGAGCGGGGGGTCCTTGGAGCAGTTCTTC
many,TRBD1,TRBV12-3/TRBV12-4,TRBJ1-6,CASSTGDRDNSPLHF,TGTGCCAGCAGTACCGGAGACAGGGATAATTCACCCCTCCACTTT
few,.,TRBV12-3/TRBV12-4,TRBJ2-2,CASSPGTNTGELFF,TGTGCCAGCAGCCCCGGGACGAACACCGGGGAGCTGTTTTTT
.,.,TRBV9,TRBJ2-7,CASSVGPTDSYEQYF,TGTGCCAGCAGCGTAGGCCCCACGGACTCCTACGAGCAGTACTTC
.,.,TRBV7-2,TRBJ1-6,CASSLGPESPLHF,TGTGCCAGCAGCTTAGGGCCAGAATCACCCCTCCACTTT
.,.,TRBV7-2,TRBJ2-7,CASSLGSGEQYF,TGTGCCAGCAGCTTAGGGAGCGGCGAGCAGTACTTC
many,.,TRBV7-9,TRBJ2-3,CASSRSLGTSTDTQYF,TGTGCCAGCAGCCGCAGTCTAGGCACTAGCACAGATACGCAGTATTTT
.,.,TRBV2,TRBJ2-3,CASSLRRLTDTQYF,TGTGCCAGCAGTCTTCGTAGACTCACAGATACGCAGTATTTT
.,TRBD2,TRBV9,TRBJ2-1,CASSAASGGGNEQFF,TGTGCCAGCAGCGCCGCTAGCGGGGGGGGCAATGAGCAGTTCTTC
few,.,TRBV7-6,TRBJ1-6,CASSLAGGSPLHF,TGTGCCAGCAGCTTAGCGGGGGGCTCACCCCTCCACTTT